Listed below are T cell receptor beta chains from one sample, sequenced in a study of T cells in Graves' hyperthyroidism and ophthalmopathy. TCRdb re-called the multiplex PCR reads with MiXCR, one entry per CDR3 protein. There are almost 600,000 distinct CDR3 sequences in the sample; around 45% occur only once, and around 7.7% lies in the top ten. Source material: peripheral blood or thyroid tissue (not recorded which). The receptors were gathered from a woman under 30 with Graves' hyperthyroidism. The CDR3 runs from the conserved cysteine through the conserved F or W. The D gene is left open where the match is weak. Clone sizes are given selectively: once, few, many, or a class where the clone is expanded.

V gene: TRBV7-9
D gene: NA
J gene: TRBJ1-1
clone size: once
CDR3 DNA: TGTGCCAGCAGCCCAGGGGCCGTGGGAAGCACTGAAGCTTTCTTT
CDR3 protein: CASSPGAVGSTEAFF

V gene: TRBV7-2
D gene: NA
J gene: TRBJ1-4
clone size: many
CDR3 DNA: TGTGCCAGCAGCTTAGTGGCAGCTTCTAATGAAAAACTGTTTTTT
CDR3 protein: CASSLVAASNEKLFF

V gene: TRBV7-2
D gene: TRBD1
J gene: TRBJ2-5
clone size: NA
CDR3 DNA: TGTGCCAGCAGCAGACAGGGGGGATATGAGACCCAGTACTTC
CDR3 protein: CASSRQGGYETQYF

V gene: TRBV29-1
D gene: NA
J gene: TRBJ1-4
clone size: many
CDR3 DNA: TGCAGCGTTGATGGCGGGGAGGCTAATGAAAAACTGTTTTTT
CDR3 protein: CSVDGGEANEKLFF

V gene: TRBV6-1
D gene: NA
J gene: TRBJ2-2
clone size: many
CDR3 DNA: TGTGCCAGCAGTGAAGTTGTAAGGGCTGGCGGGGAGCTGTTTTTT
CDR3 protein: CASSEVVRAGGELFF

V gene: TRBV7-2
D gene: NA
J gene: TRBJ1-5
clone size: many
CDR3 DNA: TGTGCCAGCAGCTTAGGGGGAATCCAGCCCCAGCATTTT
CDR3 protein: CASSLGGIQPQHF

V gene: TRBV7-9
D gene: NA
J gene: TRBJ1-5
clone size: NA
CDR3 DNA: TGTGCCAGCAGCATCGGGGCGATCGCCTACGAGCATTTT
CDR3 protein: CASSIGAIAYEHF

V gene: TRBV20-1
D gene: TRBD1
J gene: TRBJ1-5
clone size: many
CDR3 DNA: TGCAGTGCCGAGGACAGGGGGCCATATCAGCCCCAGCATTTT
CDR3 protein: CSAEDRGPYQPQHF

V gene: TRBV20-1
D gene: NA
J gene: TRBJ1-6
clone size: few
CDR3 DNA: TGCAGTGCTAGGAGGCTAGGACAGAGTAATTCACCCCTCCACTTT
CDR3 protein: CSARRLGQSNSPLHF

V gene: TRBV11-3
D gene: TRBD2
J gene: TRBJ2-1
clone size: few
CDR3 DNA: TGTGCCAGCAGCTACGGGACTAGCGTGTACAATGAGCAGTTCTTC
CDR3 protein: CASSYGTSVYNEQFF